Each of the 26 T cell receptor beta chains below was sequenced from the same sample in a study of T cell responses to AZD1222 COVID-19 vaccine. Libraries were prepared by immunoSEQ multiplex PCR; TCRdb keeps only in-frame clonotypes and omits some of them. The sample has some 150,000 clones; about 86% are singletons. The sample consisted of peripheral blood, taken 28 days after the second AZD1222 dose. The origin of the receptors is an adult who received the AZD1222 COVID-19 vaccine.

The CDR3 DNA is TGTGCCAGCAGAGGACAGATCCAAGAGACCCAGTACTTC. Translation gives CASRGQIQETQYF. This chain links TRBV12-3 or TRBV12-4 with TRBJ2-5; D is perhaps TRBD1 (6 bases). The CDR3 loop spans 13 amino acids. Deletions cut 6 bases from V and 1 base from J, with 9 bases between.

The genes are TRBV19 and TRBJ2-6; D is unclear. The V and J ends lost 2 bases and 4 bases respectively, with 9 bases between them. This CDR3 region has 15 residues. Per the germline V gene, CDR1 is LNHDA and CDR2 is SQIVND (reference sequence). CDR3 in amino acids: CASSISDRGANVLTF. For the CDR3, the DNA is TGTGCCAGTAGTATATCGGATCGAGGGGCCAACGTCCTGACTTTC.

The genes are TRBV29-1 and TRBJ2-3; the D is unclear. The CDR3 length is 12 residues. Germline loops: CDR1 SQVTM, CDR2 ANQGSEA. V was pared by 6 bases and J by 1 base, with 8 bases between. The CDR3 region has the DNA TGCAGCGTCGTGGACGGCACAGATACGCAGTATTTT. Its protein product is CSVVDGTDTQYF.

The rearrangement uses TRBV10-3 and TRBJ1-2; 7 nucleotides agree with TRBD1. Germline loops: CDR1 ENHRY, CDR2 SYGVKD. Trimming took 10 bases from V and 3 from J; bases not matched to a gene: 8. The CDR3 length is 13 residues. The CDR3 region is CASQTGRDYGYTF. In DNA, the CDR3 is TGTGCCAGCCAGACAGGGAGGGACTATGGCTACACCTTC.

The V gene is TRBV5-1, the J gene TRBJ2-7; maybe TRBD2 (6 bases). V was cut by 8 bases and J by 3 bases, with 15 bases left in between. CDR3 length equals 13 residues. Germline CDR1 reads SGHRS; CDR2 reads YFSETQ. The CDR3 bases are TGCGCCAGTCGGGGGAAGGTGGTCTACGAGCAGTACTTC. It yields the protein CASRGKVVYEQYF.

CDR3 region: CATSGDEQYF. CDR3 coding DNA: TGTGCCACCAGTGGAGACGAGCAGTACTTC. The chain couples TRBV24-1 to TRBJ2-7; no definite D call. Trimming left V 5 bases short and J 5 bases short, with 3 bases between. Germline V lookup: CDR1 KGHDR, CDR2 SFDVKD. The length of the CDR3 is 10 residues.

V gene TRBV11-3 combines with J gene TRBJ1-1; no definite D call. The CDR3 consists of 16 residues. Trimming took off 0 bases at V and 0 bases at J, with 11 bases between the two ends. Germline lookup yields CDR1 SGHNT and CDR2 YENEEA. CDR3 residues: CASSLEGSYLNTEAFF. CDR3 in DNA: TGTGCCAGCAGCTTAGAAGGGTCCTACCTGAACACTGAAGCTTTCTTT.

As DNA, the CDR3 is TGTGCCAGCAGTTACCTGGACCGCACAGATACGCAGTATTTT. The encoded protein is CASSYLDRTDTQYF. The V and J genes are TRBV6-5 and TRBJ2-3; D ambiguous. From germline, CDR1 is MNHEY and CDR2 SVGAGI. With 2 bases removed from V and 1 base from J, the gap between germline ends came to 7 bases. The CDR3 sequence is 14 residues long.

The chain carries TRBV19 and TRBJ1-5; 7 positions match TRBD1. The CDR3 totals 13 residues. Germline CDR1 reads LNHDA; CDR2 reads SQIVND (reference sequence). The J segment lost 3 bases and the V segment lost 9 bases, leaving 5 bases of the junction unmatched. Written as DNA, the CDR3 is TGTGCCAGCCGGGACAGTATCAATCAGCCCCAGCATTTT. Translation: CASRDSINQPQHF.

The genes are TRBV5-1 and TRBJ2-1; the match to TRBD2 covers 11 bases. The germline V gene encodes CDR1 SGHRS and CDR2 YFSETQ. J was trimmed by 8 bases and V by 3 bases; bases with no gene match: 7. The CDR3 contains 15 residues. CDR3 amino acids: CASSSTSGSWDEQFF. The DNA of the CDR3 is TGCGCCAGCAGCTCCACTAGCGGGAGTTGGGATGAGCAGTTCTTC.

The V call is TRBV3-1 (or the pseudogene TRBV3-2), the J call TRBJ2-1; TRBD2 matches at 9 bases. The CDR3 sequence is 17 residues long. The trim removed 1 base at V and 7 bases at J, leaving 11 bases unmatched. The germline CDR1 and CDR2 sequences are LGHDT and YNNKEL (reference sequence). The CDR3 sequence is CASSQVRGLAYGNEQFF. The CDR3 DNA is TGTGCCAGCAGCCAAGTCCGGGGACTAGCCTACGGGAATGAGCAGTTCTTC.

This chain uses TRBV2 with TRBJ1-4, with TRBD1 as a possible D gene (5 bases). Trimming pared 1 base from V and 6 bases from J, leaving 9 bases between. This CDR3 has 14 residues. The germline CDR1 and CDR2 sequences are SNHLY and FYNNEI. The CDR3 protein is CASSEGWGYEKLFF. DNA for the CDR3: TGTGCCAGCAGTGAAGGATGGGGGTATGAAAAACTGTTTTTT.

V gene TRBV19 combines with J gene TRBJ1-3, with 8 bases that match TRBD1. The CDR3 sequence is 16 residues long. Per the germline V gene, CDR1 is LNHDA and CDR2 is SQIVND (reference sequence). Trimming cost V 10 bases and J 0 bases; bases outside gene matches: 11. CDR3 in amino acids: CATSTGALSSGNTIYF. CDR3 nucleotide sequence: TGTGCCACGTCGACAGGGGCCCTTAGCTCTGGAAACACCATATATTTT.

J is TRBJ2-5 and V is TRBV11-2, with unresolved D. Germline V gene lookup returns CDR1 SGHAT and CDR2 FQNNGV. The CDR3 runs 12 residues. V lost 1 base and J 9 bases, leaving 9 bases between the germline ends. This CDR3 is CASSLGLSSQYF. CDR3 sequence (DNA): TGTGCCAGCAGCTTAGGGCTCAGCTCCCAGTACTTC. Full variable domain (outside the CDR3, taken from reference TRBV11-2 and TRBJ2-5): EAGVAQSPRYKIIEKRQSVAFWCNPISGHATLYWYQQILGQGPKLLIQFQNNGVVDDSQLPKDRFSAERLKGVDSTLKIQPAKLEDSAVYLCASSLGLSSQYFGPGTRLLVL.

V usage is TRBV2 and J usage is TRBJ2-1, with TRBD2 identical over 10 bases. V was clipped by 7 bases and J by 4 bases; unmatched bases: 7. CDR3 length: 15 residues. Germline-derived CDR1 and CDR2 are SNHLY and FYNNEI. CDR3 residues: CASKVGLAEYNEQFF. The DNA for the CDR3 is TGTGCCAGCAAGGTCGGACTAGCGGAGTACAATGAGCAGTTCTTC.

The chain employs TRBV10-3 and TRBJ1-1; 7 nucleotides align to TRBD1. The CDR3 consists of 15 residues. Germline CDR1 ENHRY, CDR2 SYGVKD. The junction had 9 bases not matched to a gene; V was cut back by 8 bases and J by 0 bases. The CDR3 is CAISQGGNMNTEAFF. As DNA, the CDR3 is TGTGCCATCTCCCAGGGGGGAAACATGAACACTGAAGCTTTCTTT.

The rearrangement links TRBV6-6 to TRBJ1-6; D possibly corresponds to TRBD1 (5 bases). CDR1 and CDR2 from the germline V gene are MNHNY and SVGAGI (reference sequence). Trimming cost V 6 bases and J 7 bases, with 13 bases left between them. The CDR3 has 14 amino acids. The chain's CDR3 is CASRTPGENSPLHF. CDR3 in DNA: TGTGCCAGCAGAACCCCGGGGGAGAATTCACCCCTCCACTTT.

This chain uses TRBV28 with TRBJ2-1, with a tentative D call TRBD2 (5 bases). Germline V lookup: CDR1 MDHEN, CDR2 SYDVKM. V was shortened by 6 bases and J by 4 bases, with 10 bases between the two germline ends. The CDR3 extends over 13 amino acids. This CDR3 is CASRETGYNEQFF. CDR3 nucleotide sequence: TGTGCCAGCAGGGAGACGGGGTACAATGAGCAGTTCTTC.

On this clone itself: This CDR3 is also generated by other DNA sequences in the sample. V is TRBV5-4 and J is TRBJ1-5; D might be TRBD1 (6 bases). The V gene lost 2 bases and the J gene lost 4 bases, with 10 bases spanning the gap. The CDR3 totals 14 residues. Germline V gene data show CDR1 as SGHNT and CDR2 as YYREEE (reference sequence). CDR3 residues: CASSFKGGNQPQHF. CDR3 coding DNA: TGTGCCAGCAGCTTTAAGGGGGGAAATCAGCCCCAGCATTTT.

The chain employs TRBV11-2 and TRBJ2-1; 8 positions match TRBD2. After removal of 1 base from V and 6 bases from J, the junction contained 8 bases not matched to a gene. Germline CDR1 SGHAT, CDR2 FQNNGV. The CDR3 has 16 amino acids. CDR3 sequence reads: CASSLAQREPFNEQFF. In nucleotides, the CDR3 is TGTGCCAGCAGCTTAGCCCAGCGGGAGCCATTCAATGAGCAGTTCTTC.

The J gene is TRBJ1-2, the V gene TRBV6-6, with D perhaps matching TRBD1 (5 bases). V was clipped by 7 bases and J by 3 bases, with 18 bases between them. The CDR3 has 15 amino acids. From germline, CDR1 is MNHNY and CDR2 SVGAGI (reference sequence). Written as DNA, the CDR3 is TGTGCCAGCACCCCCGCCCAAGGGACCTACTATGGCTACACCTTC. Translating gives CASTPAQGTYYGYTF.

The V gene is TRBV27, the J gene TRBJ1-3, with D tentatively TRBD1 (5 bases). Germline CDR1 and CDR2: MNHEY and SMNVEV (reference sequence). Trimming cost V 0 bases and J 4 bases, with 13 bases left between them. This CDR3 is built from 16 residues. CDR3 region: CASSLSAGVSGNTIYF. The CDR3 coding sequence is TGTGCCAGCAGTTTATCGGCGGGGGTATCAGGAAACACCATATATTTT.

The genes are TRBV7-6 and TRBJ1-1; D gene unclear. Germline CDR1 SGHVS, CDR2 FNYEAQ. Trimming left V 0 bases short and J 1 base short, with 9 bases between. The CDR3 covers 15 residues. The CDR3 loop is CASSLAMAGNTEAFF. For the CDR3, the DNA is TGTGCCAGCAGCTTAGCCATGGCAGGGAACACTGAAGCTTTCTTT.

This chain uses TRBV7-9 with TRBJ2-7, with unresolved D. CDR3 length equals 13 residues. V lost 3 bases to trimming and J lost 2 bases, with 8 bases between them. CDR1 is SEHNR and CDR2 is FQNEAQ in the germline V gene (reference sequence). CDR3 nucleotides: TGTGCCAGCAGCTTCCCCGCAGCCTACGAGCAGTACTTC. Encoded protein: CASSFPAAYEQYF. Filled out from reference TRBV7-9 and TRBJ2-7, the complete variable domain reads DTGVSQNPRHKITKRGQNVTFRCDPISEHNRLYWYRQTLGQGPEFLTYFQNEAQLEKSRLLSDRFSAERPKGSFSTLEIQRTEQGDSAMYLCASSFPAAYEQYFGPGTRLTVT.

CDR3 in DNA: TGTGCCAGCAGTTTGTCGGGACAGGGAAATTCACCCCTCCACTTT. Translation: CASSLSGQGNSPLHF. V gene TRBV28 combines with J gene TRBJ1-6, with 9 bases that match TRBD1. Germline V gene sequence: CDR1 MDHEN, CDR2 SYDVKM. CDR3 length: 15 residues. Trimming took 3 bases from V and 7 from J; bases not matched to a gene: 4.

This chain uses TRBV9 with TRBJ1-4; 7 positions agree with TRBD1. CDR3 size: 15 residues. The V segment lost 1 base and the J segment 7 bases; nucleotides outside the gene matches: 7. Germline V gene lookup returns CDR1 SGDLS and CDR2 YYNGEE. The CDR3 DNA sequence: TGTGCCAGCAGCGTAACAGGGGCCGGAGGTGAAAAACTGTTTTTT. Translated, it gives CASSVTGAGGEKLFF.